Below, 7 T cell receptor beta chains from the same sample are listed, as sequenced in a study of regulatory T cells in long-lasting Graves disease. To make TCR beta libraries, researchers used iRepertoire HTBI primers and Arm-PCR of CDR3 regions. Using its own MiXCR run on the multiplex PCR reads, TCRdb lists one record per CDR3 protein. The table lists some 430,000 distinct CDR3 sequences, around a fifth of them singletons. Time point in this sample: persistent/refractory GD, antithyroid drugs over 5 years with positive TRAb. TCR sequences were obtained from RNA taken from PBMCs. Sequenced material: peripheral blood mononuclear cells (PBMCs), taken when the disease was refractory, from a patient treated with antithyroid drugs. Receptor source: a female donor with Graves disease.

Points on this clonotype: A much larger clone lies a single base off, so this may be a read error. The genes are TRBV6-1 and TRBJ1-1; possibly TRBD1 for D (6 bases). The germline gives CDR1 MNHNS, CDR2 SASEGT. Trimming removed 7 bases at V and 5 bases at J, with 17 bases between. The CDR3 runs 14 residues. CDR3 in amino acids: CASNEVPGDTEAFF. The CDR3 coding sequence is TGTGCCAGCAATGAGGTGCCAGGGGATACTGAAGCTTTCTTT.

The chain is built from TRBV27 and TRBJ2-3, with 10 bases identical to TRBD2. The V and J ends lost 7 bases and 5 bases, in that order; junction bases with no gene match: 6. This CDR3 comprises 14 residues. The germline gives CDR1 MNHEY, CDR2 SMNVEV (reference sequence). CDR3 in DNA: TGTGCCAGCACTAGCGGGGGAACAATAGATACGCAGTATTTT. This translates into CASTSGGTIDTQYF.

The chain employs TRBV3-1 and TRBJ1-2; D is uncertain. V was cut by 1 base and J by 4 bases, with 13 bases left in between. The CDR3 loop spans 15 amino acids. Germline CDR1 LGHDT, CDR2 YNNKEL (reference sequence). CDR3 sequence: CASSQGSARPYGYTF. The CDR3 coding sequence is TGTGCCAGCAGCCAAGGTTCTGCCCGCCCCTATGGCTACACCTTC.

This clonotype was counted at least ten times. V is TRBV11-3 and J is TRBJ2-5, with a possible D match to TRBD2 (6 bases). Germline assignment: CDR1 SGHNT and CDR2 YENEEA. The ends were cut back, 7 bases at V and 1 base at J, with 13 bases in the middle. CDR3 length: 14 amino acids. The DNA for the CDR3 is TGTGCCAGCAAATCGGGTAGCGGCCAAGAGACCCAGTACTTC. It encodes CASKSGSGQETQYF.

This clonotype has more than one count but fewer than ten. V usage is TRBV13 and J usage is TRBJ1-1; TRBD1 aligns across 7 bases. From germline, CDR1 is PRHDT and CDR2 FYEKMQ (reference sequence). V lost 5 bases and J lost 5; bases outside the gene matches: 14. This CDR3 has 16 residues. The CDR3 nucleotides are TGTGCCAGCAGCCCCTGGGCAGGGGGGCGTTCTACTGAAGCTTTCTTT. It yields the protein CASSPWAGGRSTEAFF.

This clonotype occurred a few times. The chain carries TRBV7-3 and TRBJ1-1; unclear D gene. Germline CDR1 SGHTA, CDR2 FQGTGA. CDR3 length equals 15 residues. V was trimmed by 0 bases and J by 2 bases, leaving 10 bases between them. The CDR3 loop reads CASSLTARDNTEAFF. CDR3 in DNA: TGTGCCAGCAGCTTAACAGCGCGCGACAACACTGAAGCTTTCTTT.

This clonotype was recorded a few times. This chain uses TRBV11-3 with TRBJ2-2; 8 bases are a match to TRBD2. The CDR3 spans 17 residues. V dropped 1 base and J dropped 4; count of bases not matched to a gene: 8. CDR1 and CDR2 (germline): SGHNT, YENEEA. CDR3 coding DNA: TGTGCCAGCAGCTTAGGGGAGCGGGAGATTACCACCGGGGAGCTGTTTTTT. Protein: CASSLGEREITTGELFF.